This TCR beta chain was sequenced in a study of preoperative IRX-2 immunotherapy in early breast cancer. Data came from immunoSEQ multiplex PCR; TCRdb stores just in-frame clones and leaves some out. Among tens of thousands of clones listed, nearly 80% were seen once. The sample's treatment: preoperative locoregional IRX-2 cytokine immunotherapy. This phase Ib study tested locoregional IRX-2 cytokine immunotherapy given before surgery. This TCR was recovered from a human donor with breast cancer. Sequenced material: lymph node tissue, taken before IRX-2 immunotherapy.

The chain's CDR3 is CASSLGSVATNEKLFF. The DNA of the CDR3 is TGCGCCAGCAGCTTGGGCTCGGTTGCAACTAATGAAAAACTGTTTTTT. The chain links TRBV5-1 to TRBJ1-4; no clear D. Germline loops: CDR1 SGHRS, CDR2 YFSETQ. V gave up 0 bases and J gave up 0 bases, with 9 bases separating them. The CDR3 has 16 residues.